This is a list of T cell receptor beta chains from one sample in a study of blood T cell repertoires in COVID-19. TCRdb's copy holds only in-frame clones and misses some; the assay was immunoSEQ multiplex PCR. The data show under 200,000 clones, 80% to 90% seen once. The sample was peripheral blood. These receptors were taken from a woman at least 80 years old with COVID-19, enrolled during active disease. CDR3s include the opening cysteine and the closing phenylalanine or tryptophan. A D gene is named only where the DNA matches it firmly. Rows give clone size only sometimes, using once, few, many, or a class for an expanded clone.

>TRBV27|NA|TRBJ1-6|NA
CASSSAYNSPLHF
TGTGCCAGCAGTTCAGCCTATAATTCACCCCTCCACTTT
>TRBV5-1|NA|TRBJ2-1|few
CASSPRGGNNEQFF
TGCGCCAGCAGCCCTCGCGGGGGCAACAATGAGCAGTTCTTC
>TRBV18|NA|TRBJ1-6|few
CASSPPQSPLHF
TGTGCCAGCTCACCCCCACAGTCACCCCTCCACTTT
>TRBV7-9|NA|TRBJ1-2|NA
CASSQGFSGYTF
TGTGCCAGTAGTCAGGGTTTCTCCGGCTACACCTTC
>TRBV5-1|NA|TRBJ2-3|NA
CASSDGGGTDTQYF
TGCGCCAGCAGCGACGGAGGCGGCACAGATACGCAGTATTTT
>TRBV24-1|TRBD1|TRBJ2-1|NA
CATSDSRQGGNEQFF
TGTGCCACCAGTGATTCTCGACAGGGCGGCAATGAGCAGTTCTTC
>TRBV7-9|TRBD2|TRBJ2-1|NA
CASSLDTSGGKGFF
TGTGCCAGCAGCTTAGATACTAGCGGGGGGAAAGGGTTCTTC
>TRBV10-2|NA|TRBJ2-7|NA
CASSGQAGKVEQYF
TGCGCCAGCAGTGGACAGGCCGGAAAGGTTGAGCAGTACTTC
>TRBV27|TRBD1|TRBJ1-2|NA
CASSRTGGYGYTF
TGTGCCAGCAGCCGGACAGGGGGCTATGGCTACACCTTC
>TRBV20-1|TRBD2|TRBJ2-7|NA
CSASTSGRLTYEQYF
TGCAGTGCAAGTACTAGCGGGAGGCTGACCTACGAGCAGTACTTC
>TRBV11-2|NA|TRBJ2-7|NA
CASSFTGAYEQYF
TGTGCCAGCAGCTTCACGGGAGCTTACGAGCAGTACTTC
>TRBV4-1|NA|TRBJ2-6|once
CASSQAGGHFSGANVLTF
TGCGCCAGCAGCCAAGCCGGTGGACACTTCTCTGGGGCCAACGTCCTGACTTTC
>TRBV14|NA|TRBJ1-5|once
CASSPTGAGQPQHF
TGTGCCAGCAGCCCGACAGGAGCTGGTCAGCCCCAGCATTTT
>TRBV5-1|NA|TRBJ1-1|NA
CASSLGAERAFF
TGCGCCAGCAGCTTGGGGGCTGAAAGGGCTTTCTTT
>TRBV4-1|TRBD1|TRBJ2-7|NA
CASSEYTGAYSYEQYF
TGCGCCAGCAGCGAGTACACAGGGGCCTACTCCTACGAGCAGTACTTC
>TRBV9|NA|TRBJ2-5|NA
CASSVGTRGETQYF
TGTGCCAGCAGCGTAGGTACCCGGGGGGAGACCCAGTACTTC
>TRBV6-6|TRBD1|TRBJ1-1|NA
CASSYGTGNTEAFF
TGTGCCAGCAGTTACGGGACAGGGAACACTGAAGCTTTCTTT
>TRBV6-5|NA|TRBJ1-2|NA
CASSSLGRQPYGYTF
TGTGCCAGCAGTTCTCTCGGTCGACAGCCCTATGGCTACACCTTC
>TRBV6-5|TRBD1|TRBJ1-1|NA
CASSRGQGLNTEAFF
TGTGCCAGCAGCCGCGGACAGGGATTGAACACTGAAGCTTTCTTT
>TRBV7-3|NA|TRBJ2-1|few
CASSQPGLRSYNEQFF
TGTGCCAGCAGCCAGCCGGGACTCCGCTCCTACAATGAGCAGTTCTTC
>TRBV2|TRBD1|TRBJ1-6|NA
CASSVKTGGNSPLHF
TGTGCCAGCAGTGTAAAAACAGGGGGAAATTCACCCCTCCACTTT
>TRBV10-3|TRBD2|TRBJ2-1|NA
CAIRLTSGRGQKYNEQFF
TGTGCCATCAGACTCACTAGCGGGAGGGGGCAAAAGTACAATGAGCAGTTCTTC
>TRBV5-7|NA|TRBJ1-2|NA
CASSRTRTNYGYTF
TGTGCCAGCAGTAGGACACGAACTAACTATGGCTACACCTTC
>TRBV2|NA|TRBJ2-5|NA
CASTRYPGETQYF
TGTGCCAGCACCCGATACCCTGGCGAGACCCAGTACTTC
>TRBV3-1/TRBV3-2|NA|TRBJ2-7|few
CASSQRGWQSRKYF
TGTGCCAGCAGCCAAAGGGGTTGGCAGTCTCGCAAGTACTTC
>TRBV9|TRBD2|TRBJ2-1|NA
CASSVVPSGRVAYNEQFF
TGTGCCAGCAGCGTAGTACCTAGCGGGAGGGTAGCCTACAATGAGCAGTTCTTC
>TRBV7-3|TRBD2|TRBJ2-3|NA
CASSTPPGTSGSDTQYF
TGTGCCAGCAGCACACCTCCCGGGACTAGCGGTTCAGATACGCAGTATTTT
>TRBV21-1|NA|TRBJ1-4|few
CASSKDGQRNEKLFF
TGTGCCAGCAGCAAAGACGGACAGCGGAATGAAAAACTGTTTTTT
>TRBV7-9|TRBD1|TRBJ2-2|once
CASSPDRGTGELFF
TGTGCCAGCAGCCCCGACAGGGGCACCGGGGAGCTGTTTTTT
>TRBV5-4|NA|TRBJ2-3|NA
CASSLSGSTDTQYF
TGTGCCAGCAGCCTAAGCGGAAGCACAGATACGCAGTATTTT
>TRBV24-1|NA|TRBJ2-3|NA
CATAEVGTDTQYF
TGTGCCACCGCGGAGGTAGGCACAGATACGCAGTATTTT
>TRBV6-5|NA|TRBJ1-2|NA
CASSYSNRVGGYTF
TGTGCCAGCAGTTACTCAAACAGGGTGGGTGGCTACACCTTC
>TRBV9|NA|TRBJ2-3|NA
CASSVDAHALTDTQYF
TGTGCCAGCAGCGTAGACGCCCATGCGCTCACAGATACGCAGTATTTT
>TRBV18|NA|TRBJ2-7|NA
CASSPEVAGNEQYF
TGTGCCAGCTCACCCGAGGTGGCGGGAAACGAGCAGTACTTC
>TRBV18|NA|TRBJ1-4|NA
CASSPVGRLEKLFF
TGTGCCAGCTCACCAGTGGGGCGCCTGGAAAAACTGTTTTTT
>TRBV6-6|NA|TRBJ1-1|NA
CASSYSAANTEAFF
TGTGCCAGCAGTTACTCGGCGGCGAACACTGAAGCTTTCTTT
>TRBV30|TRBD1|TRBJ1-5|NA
CAWSVQGGQPQHF
TGTGCCTGGAGTGTACAAGGGGGCCAGCCCCAGCATTTT
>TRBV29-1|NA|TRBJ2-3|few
CSVPRGADTQYF
TGCAGCGTTCCCAGGGGGGCAGATACGCAGTATTTT
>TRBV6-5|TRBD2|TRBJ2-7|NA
CASSYSRGGLYEQYF
TGTGCCAGCAGTTACTCTCGGGGGGGCCTCTACGAGCAGTACTTC
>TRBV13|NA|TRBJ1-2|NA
CASEGAGSDGYTF
TGTGCCTCCGAAGGGGCAGGCAGCGATGGCTACACCTTC
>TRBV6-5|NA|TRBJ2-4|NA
CASSYGGTKNIQYF
TGTGCCAGCAGTTACGGAGGGACTAAAAACATTCAGTACTTC
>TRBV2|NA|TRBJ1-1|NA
CASRDRGYTEAFF
TGTGCCAGCCGGGATCGTGGGTACACTGAAGCTTTCTTT
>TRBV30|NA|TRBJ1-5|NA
CAWSSGENQPQHF
TGTGCCTGGAGTTCAGGGGAAAATCAGCCCCAGCATTTT
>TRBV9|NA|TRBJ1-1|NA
CASSPGGSWTTTEAFF
TGTGCCAGCAGCCCCGGAGGATCATGGACGACAACTGAAGCTTTCTTT
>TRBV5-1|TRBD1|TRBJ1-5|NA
CASSTGTGQQPQHF
TGCGCCAGCAGCACGGGGACAGGGCAACAGCCCCAGCATTTT
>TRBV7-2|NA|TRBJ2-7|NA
CASSLGTGGPYEQYF
TGTGCCAGCAGCTTAGGCACCGGGGGGCCCTACGAGCAGTACTTC